This T cell receptor (beta chain) was identified during a study of CD8+CD57+ T cells in acquired aplastic anemia. Profiles of TCR beta VDJ and CDR3 were generated from a genomic DNA template. MiXCR, run by TCRdb on the reads, gives a single entry per CDR3 protein. In the table there are roughly 100,000 distinct CDR3 sequences, around two thirds of which are singletons. Those patients picked for sequencing had displayed CD8+CD57+ cell expansion on flow cytometry. Severe acquired aplastic anemia was the diagnosis recorded for all patients. V lost 7 bases, J lost 0 bases, and 10 bases lay in between. Germline-derived CDR1 and CDR2 are SNHLY and FYNNEI. The CDR3 extends over 14 amino acids.

Sequencing was done on a sample of sorted CD4+, CD8+, or CD8+CD57+ T cells (not recorded which) from PBMCs. The origin of this receptor is a human donor with aplastic anemia. The rearrangement joins TRBV2 to TRBJ2-1; TRBD1 might be the D (6 bases). In DNA form, the CDR3 reads TGTGCCAGCAAGAGGGGGAGCTCCTACAATGAGCAGTTCTTC. This codes for CASKRGSSYNEQFF.